This T cell receptor (beta chain) was sequenced for a study of technical replicates of blood from several donors. CDR1 is SNHLY, CDR2 FYNNEI, per germline. Trimming took 11 bases from V and 4 from J; bases not matched to a gene: 13. The CDR3 consists of 14 residues. The method was immunoSEQ multiplex PCR; TCRdb's version includes in-frame clones alone and lacks a portion of them. The table lists 75,000 to 90,000 clones, about nine tenths of them singletons. The receptor was derived from a human donor in good health. The source material was T cells isolated from PBMCs. The chain combines TRBV2 with TRBJ2-7; TRBD2 matches at 8 bases. The chain's CDR3 is CAGRTSGRRYEQYF. The CDR3 DNA is TGTGCCGGGCGTACTAGCGGCAGGAGGTACGAGCAGTACTTC.